Here is one T cell receptor beta chain with its context. The antigen remains undetermined. TCRdb re-called the RT-PCR reads with MiXCR, one entry per CDR3 protein. In the table there are 550,000 to 650,000 distinct CDR3 sequences, 12% of which are singletons. The data belong to a study of response to subunit inactivated influenza vaccine. V lost 0 bases to trimming and J lost 5 bases; unmatched junction nucleotides: 6. Looked up from germline, CDR1 is SGDLS and CDR2 is YYNGEE. The CDR3 totals 15 residues. Study-wide results and limits: Authors proposed each seasonal influenza vaccination draws in few new T cells.

The TCR sequence derives from a man between 45 and 60 years old who received an inactivated influenza vaccine. Material: PBMCs from blood, obtained on the day of vaccination. The chain carries TRBV9 and TRBJ2-3; 7 positions match TRBD1. CDR3 sequence reads: CASSVDTGAGDTQYF. The CDR3 coding sequence is TGTGCCAGCAGCGTAGACACAGGGGCGGGAGATACGCAGTATTTT.